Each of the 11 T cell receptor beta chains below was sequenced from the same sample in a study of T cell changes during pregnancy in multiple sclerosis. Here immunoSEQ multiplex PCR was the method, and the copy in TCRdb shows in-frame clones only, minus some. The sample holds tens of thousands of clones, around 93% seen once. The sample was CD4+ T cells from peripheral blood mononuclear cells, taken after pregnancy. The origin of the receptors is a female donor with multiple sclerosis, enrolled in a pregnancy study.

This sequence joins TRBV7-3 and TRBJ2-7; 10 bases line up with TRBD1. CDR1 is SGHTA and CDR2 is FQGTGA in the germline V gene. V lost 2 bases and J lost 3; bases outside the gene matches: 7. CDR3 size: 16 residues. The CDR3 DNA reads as TGTGCCAGCAGCTTACGATCCGGGACAGGGGACTACGAGCAGTACTTC. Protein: CASSLRSGTGDYEQYF.

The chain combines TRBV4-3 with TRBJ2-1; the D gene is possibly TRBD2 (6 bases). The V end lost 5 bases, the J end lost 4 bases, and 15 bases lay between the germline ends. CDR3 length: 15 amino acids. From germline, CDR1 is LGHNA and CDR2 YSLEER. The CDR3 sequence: CASSRVVAEYNEQFF. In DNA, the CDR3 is TGCGCCAGCAGCAGAGTGGTAGCGGAGTACAATGAGCAGTTCTTC.

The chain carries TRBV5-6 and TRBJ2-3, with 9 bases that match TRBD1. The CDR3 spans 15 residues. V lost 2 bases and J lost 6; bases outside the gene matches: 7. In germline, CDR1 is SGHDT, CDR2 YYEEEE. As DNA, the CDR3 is TGTGCCAGCAGCTTCCCGGGACAGGGTAGTGATACGCAGTATTTT. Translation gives CASSFPGQGSDTQYF.

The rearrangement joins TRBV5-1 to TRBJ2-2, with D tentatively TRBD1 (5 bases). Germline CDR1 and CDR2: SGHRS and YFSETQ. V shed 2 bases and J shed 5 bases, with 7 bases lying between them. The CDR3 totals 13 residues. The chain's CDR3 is CASSFQGTGELFF. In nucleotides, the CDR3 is TGCGCCAGCAGCTTTCAGGGAACCGGGGAGCTGTTTTTT. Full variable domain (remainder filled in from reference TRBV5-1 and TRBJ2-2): KAGVTQTPRYLIKTRGQQVTLSCSPISGHRSVSWYQQTPGQGLQFLFEYFSETQRNKGNFPGRFSGRQFSNSRSEMNVSTLELGDSALYLCASSFQGTGELFFGEGSRLTVL.

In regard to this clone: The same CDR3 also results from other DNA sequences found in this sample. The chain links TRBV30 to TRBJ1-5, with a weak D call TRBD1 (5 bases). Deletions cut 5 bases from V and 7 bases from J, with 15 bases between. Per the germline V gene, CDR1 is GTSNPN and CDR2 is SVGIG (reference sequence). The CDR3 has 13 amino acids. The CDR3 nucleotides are TGTGCCTGGCCCCGGGGGAGGCACCAGCCCCAGCATTTT. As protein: CAWPRGRHQPQHF. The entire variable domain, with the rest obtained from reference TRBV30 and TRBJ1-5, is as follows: SQTIHQWPATLVQPVGSPLSLECTVEGTSNPNLYWYRQAAGRGLQLLFYSVGIGQISSEVPQNLSASRPQDRQFILSSKKLLLSDSGFYLCAWPRGRHQPQHFGDGTRLSIL.

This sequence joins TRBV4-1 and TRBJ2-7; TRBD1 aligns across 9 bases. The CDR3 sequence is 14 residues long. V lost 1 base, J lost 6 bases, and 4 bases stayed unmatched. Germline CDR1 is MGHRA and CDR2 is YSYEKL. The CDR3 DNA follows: TGCGCCAGCAGCCAAGGGGACAGGGTGCCCGAGCAGTACTTC. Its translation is CASSQGDRVPEQYF.

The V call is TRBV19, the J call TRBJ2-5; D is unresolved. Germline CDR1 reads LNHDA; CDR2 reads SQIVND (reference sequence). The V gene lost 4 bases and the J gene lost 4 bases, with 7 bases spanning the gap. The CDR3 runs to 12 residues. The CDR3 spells CASSTAGETQYF. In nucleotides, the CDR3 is TGTGCCAGTAGTACCGCCGGAGAGACCCAGTACTTC.

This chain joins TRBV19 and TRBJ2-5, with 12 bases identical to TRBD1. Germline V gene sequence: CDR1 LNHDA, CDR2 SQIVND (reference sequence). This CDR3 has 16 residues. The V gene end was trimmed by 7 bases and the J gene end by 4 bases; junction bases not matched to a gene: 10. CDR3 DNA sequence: TGTGCCAGTACAGGGTCAAGGGACAGGGGGCGAGAGACCCAGTACTTC. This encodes CASTGSRDRGRETQYF. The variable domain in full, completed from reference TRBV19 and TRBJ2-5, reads DGGITQSPKYLFRKEGQNVTLSCEQNLNHDAMYWYRQDPGQGLRLIYYSQIVNDFQKGDIAEGYSVSREKKESFPLTVTSAQKNPTAFYLCASTGSRDRGRETQYFGPGTRLLVL.

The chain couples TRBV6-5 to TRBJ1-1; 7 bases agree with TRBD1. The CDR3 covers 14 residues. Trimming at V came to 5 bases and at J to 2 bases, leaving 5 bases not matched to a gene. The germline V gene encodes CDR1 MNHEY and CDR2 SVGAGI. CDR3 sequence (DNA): TGTGCCAGCAGTGAGCACAGGGGAAACACTGAAGCTTTCTTT. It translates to CASSEHRGNTEAFF.

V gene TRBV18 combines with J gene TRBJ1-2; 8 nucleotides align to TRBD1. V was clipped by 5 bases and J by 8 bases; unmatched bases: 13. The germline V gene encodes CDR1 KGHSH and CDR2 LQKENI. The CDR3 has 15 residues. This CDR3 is CASSATETGVWGYTF. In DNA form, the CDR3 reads TGTGCCAGCTCAGCAACAGAGACAGGGGTGTGGGGCTACACCTTC.

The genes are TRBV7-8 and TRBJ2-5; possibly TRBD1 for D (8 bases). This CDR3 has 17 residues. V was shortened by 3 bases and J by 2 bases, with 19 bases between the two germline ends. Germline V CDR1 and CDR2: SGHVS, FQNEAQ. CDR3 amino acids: CASSLGYRGGVQETQYF. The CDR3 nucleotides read TGTGCCAGCAGCTTGGGATACAGGGGGGGGGTACAAGAGACCCAGTACTTC.